This record looks at one T cell receptor beta chain sequence and its context. This specimen belongs to a study of cytomegalovirus exposure and HLA in healthy donors. A multiplex PCR was run with 60 Vbeta primers and 13 Jbeta primers. Libraries were prepared by immunoSEQ multiplex PCR; TCRdb keeps only in-frame clonotypes and omits some of them. The sample shows approximately 160,000 clones, 75% of them seen only once. Germline loops: CDR1 MGHRA, CDR2 YSYEKL. This CDR3 spans 17 amino acids. The trim removed 0 bases at V and 6 bases at J, leaving 9 bases unmatched. Sequenced material: PBMCs. The receptor comes from a male donor in good health and CMV-seronegative. The chain links TRBV4-1 to TRBJ1-5; 9 bases map to TRBD1. CDR3 in DNA: TGCGCCAGCAGCCAAGAACCGCCCGACAGGGGGACTCAGCCCCAGCATTTT. This gives the protein CASSQEPPDRGTQPQHF.